Following are 27 T cell receptor beta chains from one sample sequenced in a study of response to subunit inactivated influenza vaccine. TCRdb passed the RT-PCR reads through MiXCR, listing each CDR3 protein once. The sample has around 750,000 distinct CDR3 sequences; around 20% are singletons. The specimen comprised PBMCs from blood, sampled 5 days after vaccination. Every receptor here comes from a man aged 50-60 years who received an inactivated influenza vaccine.

For the CDR3, the DNA is TGTGCCAGCAGCTTAGATCGCCACAGCACCGGGGAGCTGTTTTTT. Encoded protein: CASSLDRHSTGELFF. The chain links TRBV11-2 to TRBJ2-2; no clear D. CDR1 is SGHAT, CDR2 FQNNGV, per germline. The V and J ends lost 0 bases and 4 bases respectively, with 9 bases between them. The CDR3 runs 15 residues.

The chain carries TRBV7-9 and TRBJ2-7; 10 bases fit TRBD2. There are 16 residues in the CDR3. The germline V gene has CDR1 SEHNR and CDR2 FQNEAQ (reference sequence). Trimming removed 0 bases from V and 2 bases from J; junction bases left unmatched: 4. The CDR3 DNA reads TGTGCCAGCAGCTTAGCGCCTAGCGGGGGAACCTACGAGCAGTACTTC. Protein product: CASSLAPSGGTYEQYF.

The chain employs TRBV11-2 and TRBJ1-4, with D perhaps TRBD1 (5 bases). The germline V gene encodes CDR1 SGHAT and CDR2 FQNNGV. The CDR3 contains 15 residues. Trimming shortened V by 2 bases and J by 7 bases, and 14 bases separated the two germline ends. The CDR3 reads CASSLYRGISEKLFF. CDR3 nucleotide sequence: TGTGCCAGCAGCTTATATAGGGGTATTAGTGAAAAACTGTTTTTT.

The chain combines TRBV20-1 with TRBJ2-7; 8 positions agree with TRBD1. The germline gives CDR1 DFQATT, CDR2 SNEGSKA (reference sequence). V gave up 4 bases and J gave up 7 bases; unmatched junction bases: 12. The CDR3 is 14 residues long. The CDR3 is CSAITRQGRREQYF. CDR3 bases: TGCAGTGCTATAACCAGACAGGGGCGTCGGGAGCAGTACTTC.

This clonotype was picked up a small number of times. J is TRBJ2-7 and V is TRBV7-9; D might be TRBD1 (7 bases). V was cut by 5 bases and J by 5 bases, with 19 bases left in between. From germline, CDR1 is SEHNR and CDR2 FQNEAQ (reference sequence). The CDR3 loop spans 15 amino acids. The CDR3 is CASSPGGQGYNEQYF. The CDR3 DNA reads TGTGCCAGCAGCCCAGGGGGGCAGGGGTACAACGAGCAGTACTTC.

This clonotype showed up many times. The chain recombines TRBV10-3 with TRBJ2-1; 9 positions agree with TRBD1. Germline assignment: CDR1 ENHRY and CDR2 SYGVKD. This CDR3 contains 13 residues. Trimming at V came to 6 bases and at J to 5 bases, leaving 2 bases not matched to a gene. The chain's CDR3 is CAISGQGNNEQFF. The CDR3, as DNA: TGTGCCATCAGCGGACAGGGGAACAATGAGCAGTTCTTC.

This clonotype was seen a handful of times. The chain joins TRBV7-2 to TRBJ2-5; weak D call: TRBD1 (6 bases). The CDR3 runs to 14 residues. Per the germline V gene, CDR1 is SGHTA and CDR2 is FQGNSA. The V end lost 2 bases, the J end lost 5 bases, and 12 bases lay between the germline ends. CDR3 in amino acids: CASSLLGAGETQYF. As DNA, the CDR3 is TGTGCCAGCAGCTTACTGGGGGCCGGTGAGACCCAGTACTTC.

This clonotype was seen a few times. The V call is TRBV10-2, the J call TRBJ2-2; D is possibly TRBD1 or TRBD2 (5 bases each). The CDR3 covers 16 residues. Trimming took off 6 bases at V and 0 bases at J, with 14 bases between the two ends. Germline values: CDR1 WSHSY, CDR2 SAAADI. As DNA, the CDR3 is TGCGCCAGCAGATGGGGGTCCTCTCCGAACACCGGGGAGCTGTTTTTT. Translated: CASRWGSSPNTGELFF.

The V and J genes are TRBV27 and TRBJ2-4; D possibly corresponds to TRBD2 (7 bases). CDR1 and CDR2 (germline): MNHEY, SMNVEV (reference sequence). Trimming left V 4 bases short and J 1 base short, with 20 bases between. CDR3 length: 18 amino acids. The CDR3 protein is CASSSRGGNPGAKNIQYF. The CDR3 DNA is TGTGCCAGCAGTTCCAGGGGAGGGAACCCCGGGGCCAAAAACATTCAGTACTTC.

The V gene is TRBV5-5, the J gene TRBJ2-1; D may be TRBD2 (6 bases). The CDR3 has 15 amino acids. Trimming stripped 1 base from V and 6 bases from J, with 14 bases between. Germline loops: CDR1 SGHKS, CDR2 YYEKEE (reference sequence). The CDR3 DNA reads as TGTGCCAGCAGCTTGCGATTGGCGGGATCCAATGAGCAGTTCTTC. Translating gives CASSLRLAGSNEQFF.

The gene calls are TRBV20-1 and TRBJ2-2; perhaps TRBD1 as D (5 bases). Germline assignment: CDR1 DFQATT and CDR2 SNEGSKA (reference sequence). This CDR3 has 14 residues. Trimming removed 2 bases from V and 5 bases from J, with 12 bases in between. This CDR3 is CSARLLGRTGELFF. For the CDR3, the DNA is TGCAGTGCTAGATTATTGGGGCGAACCGGGGAGCTGTTTTTT.

This clonotype turned up a few times. This chain uses TRBV20-1 with TRBJ1-6, with D possibly matching TRBD1 (6 bases). CDR1 is DFQATT and CDR2 is SNEGSKA in the germline V gene (reference sequence). The CDR3 sequence is 15 residues long. Trimming removed 5 bases from V and 7 bases from J, with 18 bases in between. CDR3 protein: CSASLEAGVNSPLHF. The CDR3 DNA is TGCAGTGCTTCTCTGGAGGCAGGGGTAAATTCACCCCTCCACTTT.

This clonotype has a handful of counts. The chain recombines TRBV7-9 with TRBJ2-2; D is undetermined. Germline V lookup: CDR1 SEHNR, CDR2 FQNEAQ (reference sequence). The CDR3 totals 17 residues. V dropped 5 bases and J dropped 6 bases, with 22 bases sitting between them. CDR3 in DNA: TGTGCCAGCAGCCGCTTCGGATCACCCTCCGGCGCCGGGGAGCTGTTTTTT. It encodes CASSRFGSPSGAGELFF. The complete variable domain, with remaining parts taken from reference TRBV7-9 and TRBJ2-2, reads DTGVSQNPRHKITKRGQNVTFRCDPISEHNRLYWYRQTLGQGPEFLTYFQNEAQLEKSRLLSDRFSAERPKGSFSTLEIQRTEQGDSAMYLCASSRFGSPSGAGELFFGEGSRLTVL.

V and J are TRBV20-1 and TRBJ2-3; 10 positions match TRBD2. Unmatched junction bases numbered 3, after V lost 1 base and J lost 2 bases. CDR1 and CDR2 from the germline V gene are DFQATT and SNEGSKA (reference sequence). The length of the CDR3 is 15 residues. CDR3 region: CSARVAGGFTDTQYF. The CDR3 region has the DNA TGCAGTGCTAGAGTAGCGGGAGGTTTCACAGATACGCAGTATTTT.

This sequence joins TRBV18 and TRBJ2-2; 10 nucleotides line up with TRBD2. CDR1 is KGHSH, CDR2 LQKENI, per germline. Losses at the gene ends were 2 bases for V and 7 bases for J; bases not matched to a gene: 7. The CDR3 has 16 residues. The CDR3 region is CASSPSASGRNGELFF. The CDR3 coding sequence is TGTGCCAGCTCACCATCGGCTAGCGGGAGAAACGGGGAGCTGTTTTTT.

The table lists this clonotype with a few counts. The chain joins TRBV6-1 to TRBJ2-2; D not resolved. Trimming stripped 7 bases from V and 2 bases from J, with 8 bases between. The CDR3 totals 13 residues. Germline lookup yields CDR1 MNHNS and CDR2 SASEGT. The CDR3 sequence is CASKALNTGELFF. The CDR3 nucleotides read TGTGCCAGCAAGGCTCTAAACACCGGGGAGCTGTTTTTT.

The chain recombines TRBV7-9 with TRBJ2-7; possibly TRBD2 for D (5 bases). The germline gives CDR1 SEHNR, CDR2 FQNEAQ (reference sequence). The CDR3 is 15 amino acids. Trimming stripped 1 base from V and 2 bases from J, with 12 bases between. CDR3 DNA: TGTGCCAGCAGCTTAGGGACTTCCTATGCCTACGAGCAGTACTTC. Residues: CASSLGTSYAYEQYF. Complete variable domain (other parts from reference TRBV7-9 and TRBJ2-7): DTGVSQNPRHKITKRGQNVTFRCDPISEHNRLYWYRQTLGQGPEFLTYFQNEAQLEKSRLLSDRFSAERPKGSFSTLEIQRTEQGDSAMYLCASSLGTSYAYEQYFGPGTRLTVT.

The chain couples TRBV7-9 to TRBJ1-1; D remains ambiguous. The CDR3 has 15 amino acids. V was clipped by 1 base and J by 2 bases, with 11 bases between them. Germline V lookup: CDR1 SEHNR, CDR2 FQNEAQ (reference sequence). CDR3 nucleotide sequence: TGTGCCAGCAGCTTAGTTTTCGCGTCTAACACTGAAGCTTTCTTT. It is translated as CASSLVFASNTEAFF.

The chain is built from TRBV6-5 and TRBJ2-5; 7 bases are shared with TRBD2. CDR3 length: 16 amino acids. J gave up 1 base and V 0 bases, and 5 bases lay outside the gene matches. CDR1 and CDR2 from the germline V gene are MNHEY and SVGAGI. CDR3 DNA: TGTGCCAGCAGTTACTCTCACGGGGGGAGCCAAGAGACCCAGTACTTC. Amino acids: CASSYSHGGSQETQYF.

Only a few counts were recorded for this clonotype. The rearrangement links TRBV27 to TRBJ2-5; 7 bases are shared with TRBD1. CDR1 and CDR2 from the germline V gene are MNHEY and SMNVEV (reference sequence). This CDR3 contains 13 residues. The V segment lost 6 bases and the J segment 5 bases; nucleotides outside the gene matches: 6. CDR3 amino acids: CASRQTGHETQYF. The CDR3 DNA reads TGTGCCAGCAGGCAGACAGGGCATGAGACCCAGTACTTC.

The chain employs TRBV7-2 and TRBJ2-5, with TRBD2 as a possible D gene (6 bases). CDR3 length: 15 residues. In germline, CDR1 is SGHTA, CDR2 FQGNSA. V gave up 3 bases and J gave up 0 bases, with 11 bases separating them. The CDR3 reads CASSFSLAYQETQYF. The CDR3 nucleotides are TGTGCCAGCAGCTTTTCGCTAGCGTACCAAGAGACCCAGTACTTC. The full variable domain, its missing parts supplied by reference TRBV7-2 and TRBJ2-5, is GAGVSQSPSNKVTEKGKDVELRCDPISGHTALYWYRQSLGQGLEFLIYFQGNSAPDKSGLPSDRFSAERTGGSVSTLTIQRTQQEDSAVYLCASSFSLAYQETQYFGPGTRLLVL.

The chain is built from TRBV4-3 and TRBJ1-5; 7 bases fit TRBD1. Germline V CDR1 and CDR2: LGHNA, YSLEER. Unmatched junction bases numbered 10, after V lost 1 base and J lost 7 bases. This CDR3 has 16 residues. CDR3 in amino acids: CASSQATTGVGQPQHF. The CDR3 coding sequence is TGCGCCAGCAGCCAAGCCACAACAGGGGTGGGACAGCCCCAGCATTTT.

This chain links TRBV11-2 with TRBJ2-5, with 7 positions matching TRBD2. The CDR3 sequence is 16 residues long. Germline trimming cut 5 bases from V and 2 bases from J; bases unmatched to any gene: 11. Germline values: CDR1 SGHAT, CDR2 FQNNGV. CDR3 residues: CASSAERGGLQETQYF. The CDR3 DNA sequence: TGTGCCAGCAGCGCTGAGCGGGGAGGACTTCAAGAGACCCAGTACTTC.

The chain's CDR3 is CASSEVTSPTEAFF. The CDR3 DNA reads as TGTGCCAGCAGTGAAGTCACATCCCCGACTGAAGCTTTCTTT. This chain links TRBV2 with TRBJ1-1; no reliable D call. The CDR3 sequence is 14 residues long. Germline V lookup: CDR1 SNHLY, CDR2 FYNNEI. Trimming removed 1 base from V and 5 bases from J, with 11 bases in between.

The gene calls are TRBV20-1 and TRBJ2-7; TRBD1 agrees at 8 bases. Germline CDR1 reads DFQATT; CDR2 reads SNEGSKA (reference sequence). The CDR3 runs 15 residues. With 6 bases clipped from V and 1 base from J, the junction kept 11 bases outside the gene matches. In DNA, the CDR3 is TGCAGTGCGGGAACTCAGGGGGCTAATTCCTACGAGCAGTACTTC. It specifies CSAGTQGANSYEQYF.

J is TRBJ2-1 and V is TRBV20-1, with 8 bases that match TRBD2. The CDR3 sequence is 13 residues long. Germline CDR1 and CDR2: DFQATT and SNEGSKA (reference sequence). With V trimmed by 1 base and J by 6 bases, 2 bases remained unmatched. The CDR3, as DNA: TGCAGTGCTAGAGGTAGCGGGGTCAATGAGCAGTTCTTC. Its protein is CSARGSGVNEQFF.

This clonotype appeared many times. The CDR3 DNA reads TGCAGCGTTTTTGTATTCTACGGGAACACTGAAGCTTTCTTT. This gives the protein CSVFVFYGNTEAFF. The rearrangement links TRBV29-1 to TRBJ1-1; D is uncertain. This CDR3 has 14 residues. V dropped 5 bases and J dropped 1 base, with 14 bases sitting between them. The germline gives CDR1 SQVTM, CDR2 ANQGSEA.